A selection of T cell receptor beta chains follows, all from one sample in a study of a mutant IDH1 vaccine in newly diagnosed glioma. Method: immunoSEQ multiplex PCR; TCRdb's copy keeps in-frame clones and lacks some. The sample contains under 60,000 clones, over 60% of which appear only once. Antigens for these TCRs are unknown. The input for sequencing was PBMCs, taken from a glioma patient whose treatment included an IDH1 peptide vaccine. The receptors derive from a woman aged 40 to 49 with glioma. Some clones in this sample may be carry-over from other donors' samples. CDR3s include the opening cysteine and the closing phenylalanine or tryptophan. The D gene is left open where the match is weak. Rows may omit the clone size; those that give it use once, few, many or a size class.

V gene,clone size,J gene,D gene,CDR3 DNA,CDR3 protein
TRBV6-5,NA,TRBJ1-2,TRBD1,TGCGCCAGCAGTTGGTCAGGGGGCGGGGGCTACACCTTC,CASSWSGGGGYTF
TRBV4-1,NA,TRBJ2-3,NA,TGCGCCAGCAGCCAAGATCCGGGAGACTTCACAGATACGCAGTATTTT,CASSQDPGDFTDTQYF
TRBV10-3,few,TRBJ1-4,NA,TGTGCCATCAGGCAGGGGTTGGGTGAAAAACTGTTTTTT,CAIRQGLGEKLFF
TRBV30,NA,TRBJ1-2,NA,TGTGCCTGGAGTGTATTCGCGGAACCCTACACCTTC,CAWSVFAEPYTF
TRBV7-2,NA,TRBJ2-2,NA,TGTGCCAGCAGCGCGCGCAGCGAGTCCGGGGAGCTGTTTTTT,CASSARSESGELFF
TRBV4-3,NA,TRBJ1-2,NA,TGCGCCAGCAGCCAGAGTGGGGTACGGGGCTACACCTTC,CASSQSGVRGYTF
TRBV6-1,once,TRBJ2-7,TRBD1,TGTGCCAGCAGCAGACAGGGGCACTACGAGCAGTACTTC,CASSRQGHYEQYF
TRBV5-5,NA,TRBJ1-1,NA,TGTGCCAGCAGCTTCTCCGATATGAACACTGAAGCTTTCTTT,CASSFSDMNTEAFF
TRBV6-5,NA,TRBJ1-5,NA,TGTGCCAGCAGGGGACGGCCTCGCCATTTT,CASRGRPRHF
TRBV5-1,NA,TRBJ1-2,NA,TGCGCCAGCAGTAAGGGTAGTAGGAACTATGGCTACACCTTC,CASSKGSRNYGYTF
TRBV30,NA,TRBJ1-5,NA,TGTGCCTGGAGTCGGCAGGGAAAGGGCAATCAGCCCCAGCATTTT,CAWSRQGKGNQPQHF
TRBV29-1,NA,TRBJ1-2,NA,TGCAGCGTTGAATTCCGGGGTAGCGGCTACACCTTC,CSVEFRGSGYTF
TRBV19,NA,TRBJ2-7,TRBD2,TGTGCCAGTAGTATAGGCGGCAGCGGGGGCCGAGAGCAGTACTTC,CASSIGGSGGREQYF
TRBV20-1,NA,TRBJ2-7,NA,TGCAGTGCAGGTGGGGTTTACGAGCAGTACTTC,CSAGGVYEQYF
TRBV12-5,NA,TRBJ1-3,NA,TGTGCTAGTGGCCGGACGGACGAATCCCCTGGAAACACCATATATTTT,CASGRTDESPGNTIYF
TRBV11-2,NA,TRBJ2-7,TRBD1,TGTGCCAGCAGCTCCGTCCGGGACAGGGGACGGGAGCAGTACTTC,CASSSVRDRGREQYF
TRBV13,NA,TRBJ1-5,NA,TGTGCCAGCAGCCGGGGGAGAGGGCAGCCCCAGCATTTT,CASSRGRGQPQHF
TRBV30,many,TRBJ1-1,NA,TGTGCCTGGAGTGCCGGGACCGTGAACACTGAAGCTTTCTTT,CAWSAGTVNTEAFF
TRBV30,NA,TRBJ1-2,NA,TGTGCCTGGAGTGTCGGAGTCTATGGCTACACCTTC,CAWSVGVYGYTF
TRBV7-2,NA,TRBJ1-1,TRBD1,TGTGCCAGCAGCTTAGTCCCGGGGACAGGGCGTCGCACTGAAGCTTTCTTT,CASSLVPGTGRRTEAFF
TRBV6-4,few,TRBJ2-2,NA,TGTGCCAGCAGTGACTCAACCCAGGGGGAGCTGTTTTTT,CASSDSTQGELFF
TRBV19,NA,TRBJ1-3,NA,TGTGCCAGTAGCCCCACAGGGACTGGAAACACCATATATTTT,CASSPTGTGNTIYF
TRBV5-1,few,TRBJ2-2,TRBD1,TGCGCCAGCAGCTTGGCTCCCGGACAGGGGTTAACCGGGGAGCTGTTTTTT,CASSLAPGQGLTGELFF
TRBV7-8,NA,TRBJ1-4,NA,TGTGCCAGCAGCTTGGGCAGGGTGCATGAAAAACTGTTTTTT,CASSLGRVHEKLFF
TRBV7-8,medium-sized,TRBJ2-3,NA,TGTGCCAGCAGCTTGGGAACAGGGCTCACAGATACGCAGTATTTT,CASSLGTGLTDTQYF
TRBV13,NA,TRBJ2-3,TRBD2,TGTGCCAGCAGCGGACAGGGACTAGCGGGGGGATTTGATGGCACAGATACGCAGTATTTT,CASSGQGLAGGFDGTDTQYF
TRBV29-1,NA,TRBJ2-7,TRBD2,TGCAGCGTTGAAGGGGGAATTAGCGGGACTGCTCCCTACGAGCAGTACTTC,CSVEGGISGTAPYEQYF
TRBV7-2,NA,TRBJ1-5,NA,TGTGCCAGCAGTTTGGATAGGGTTGACAATAGCAATCAGCCCCAGCATTTT,CASSLDRVDNSNQPQHF
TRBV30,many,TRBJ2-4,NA,TGTGCCTGGAGTGTATACGGCGGGGACATTCAGTACTTC,CAWSVYGGDIQYF
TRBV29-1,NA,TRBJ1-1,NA,TGCAGCGGTGAAGGGGGCACTGAAGCTTTCTTT,CSGEGGTEAFF
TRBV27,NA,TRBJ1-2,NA,TGTGCCAGCACCTCGCAGGGTACCTATGGCTACACCTTC,CASTSQGTYGYTF
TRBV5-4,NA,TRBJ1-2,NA,TGTGCCAGCAGCCCATGGGGGCCCGGCGGCTATGGCTACACCTTC,CASSPWGPGGYGYTF
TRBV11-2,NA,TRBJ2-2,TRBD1,TGTGCCAGCAGCTCCCTCCGGGACAGGGGGCGGGAGCTGTTTTTT,CASSSLRDRGRELFF
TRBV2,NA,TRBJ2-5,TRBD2,TGTGCCAGCAGTGAACTAGCGGGGGGGCAAGAGACCCAGTACTTC,CASSELAGGQETQYF
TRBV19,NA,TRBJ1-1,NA,TGTGCCAGTAGTTCCCGGGACTACGGAGTGGACACTGAAGCTTTCTTT,CASSSRDYGVDTEAFF
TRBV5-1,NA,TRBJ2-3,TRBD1,TGCGCCAGCAGCATAGGACAGGGGGCCGGGGATACGCAGTATTTT,CASSIGQGAGDTQYF
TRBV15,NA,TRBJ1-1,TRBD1,TGTGCCACCAGCGACAGGTCAGGCAGACAGGGTGAAGCTTTCTTT,CATSDRSGRQGEAFF
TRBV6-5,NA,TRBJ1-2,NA,TGTGCCAGCAGCCGAGAGGTCGGGAGAGGCTACACCTTC,CASSREVGRGYTF
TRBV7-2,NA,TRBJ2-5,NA,TGTGCCAGCAGCTTATTTATAGAGACCCAGTACTTC,CASSLFIETQYF
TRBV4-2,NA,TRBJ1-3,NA,TGTGCCAGCAGCCCCCAAAGGGACACCATATATTTT,CASSPQRDTIYF
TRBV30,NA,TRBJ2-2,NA,TGTGCCTGGAGTAGGTGGAGCGAGTCGAACACCGGGGAGCTGTTTTTT,CAWSRWSESNTGELFF
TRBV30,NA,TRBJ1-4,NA,TGTGCCTGGAGTGTACCGGGGGGGGTCGGTGAAAAACTGTTTTTT,CAWSVPGGVGEKLFF
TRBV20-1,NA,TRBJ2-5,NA,TGCAGTGCTAGGGGGGAAGAGACCCAGTACTTC,CSARGEETQYF
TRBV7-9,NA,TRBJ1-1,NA,TGTGCCAGCAGCTCAGGGGACGGAAACACTGAAGCTTTCTTT,CASSSGDGNTEAFF
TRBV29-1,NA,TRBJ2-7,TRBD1,TGCAGCGTTTCTCCCGGGACAGGGCTTTTAGGGGAGCAGTACTTC,CSVSPGTGLLGEQYF
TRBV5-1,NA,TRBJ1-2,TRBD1,TGCGCCAGCAGCTTGATCGGGGACAGGGTGGATGGCTACACCTTC,CASSLIGDRVDGYTF
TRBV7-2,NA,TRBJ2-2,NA,TGTGCCAGCAGCTTATGGAAGAACACCGGGGAGCTGTTTTTT,CASSLWKNTGELFF
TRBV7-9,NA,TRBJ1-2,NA,TGTGCCAGCAGCCCCCCGCTAGAAGATGGCTACACCTTC,CASSPPLEDGYTF
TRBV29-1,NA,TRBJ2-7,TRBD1,TGCAGCGTTGAAGGGGACAGGGCCTACGAGCAGTACTTC,CSVEGDRAYEQYF
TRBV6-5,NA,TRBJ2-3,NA,TGTGCCAGCAGTTACTCGTCCGCCGGGGGCACAGATACGCAGTATTTT,CASSYSSAGGTDTQYF